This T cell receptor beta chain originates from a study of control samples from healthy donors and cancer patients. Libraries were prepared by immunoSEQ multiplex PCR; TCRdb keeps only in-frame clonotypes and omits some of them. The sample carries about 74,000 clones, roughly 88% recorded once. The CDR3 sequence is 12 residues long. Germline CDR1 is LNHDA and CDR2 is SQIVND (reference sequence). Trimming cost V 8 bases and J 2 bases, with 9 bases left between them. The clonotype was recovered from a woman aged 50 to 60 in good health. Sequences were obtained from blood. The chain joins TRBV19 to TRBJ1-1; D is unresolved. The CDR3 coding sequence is TGTGCCAGTGGGTTTCGCAACACTGAAGCTTTCTTT. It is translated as CASGFRNTEAFF.